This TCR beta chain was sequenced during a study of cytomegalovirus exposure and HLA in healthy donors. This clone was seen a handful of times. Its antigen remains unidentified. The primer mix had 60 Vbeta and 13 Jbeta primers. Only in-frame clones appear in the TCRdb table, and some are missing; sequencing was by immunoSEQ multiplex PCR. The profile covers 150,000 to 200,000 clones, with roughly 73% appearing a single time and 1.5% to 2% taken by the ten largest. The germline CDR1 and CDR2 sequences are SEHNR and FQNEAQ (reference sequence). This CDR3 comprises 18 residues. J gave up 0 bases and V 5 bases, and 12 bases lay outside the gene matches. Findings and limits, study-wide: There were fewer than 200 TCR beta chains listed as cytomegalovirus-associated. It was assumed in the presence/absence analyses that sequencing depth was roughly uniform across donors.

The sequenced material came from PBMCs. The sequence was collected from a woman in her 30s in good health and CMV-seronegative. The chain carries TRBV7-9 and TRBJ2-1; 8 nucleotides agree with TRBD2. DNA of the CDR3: TGTGCCAGCAGCCCTACAGCCCAAGCGGGAGACTCCTACAATGAGCAGTTCTTC. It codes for CASSPTAQAGDSYNEQFF. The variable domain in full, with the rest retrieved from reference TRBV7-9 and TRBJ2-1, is DTGVSQNPRHKITKRGQNVTFRCDPISEHNRLYWYRQTLGQGPEFLTYFQNEAQLEKSRLLSDRFSAERPKGSFSTLEIQRTEQGDSAMYLCASSPTAQAGDSYNEQFFGPGTRLTVL.